Described below is a single TCR beta chain sequence and its context. Per the authors' pipeline: Estimation of nucleated cell counts was performed using reference gene primer amplification. Assay: immunoSEQ multiplex PCR; the TCRdb copy retains only in-frame clones and omits some. V, J and clone size reflect that table, while D and trimming were determined from the DNA. Among about 94,000 clones listed, 80% were seen once. The entry originates in a study of blood T cell repertoires in COVID-19. Study-wide context: Samples taken during acute and convalescent COVID-19 were collected in the United States, Italy and Spain. T cells, B-cell-depleted T cells, or PBMCs supplied cDNA or gDNA.

The CDR3 length is 14 residues. V gave up 0 bases and J gave up 4 bases; unmatched junction bases: 2. Looked up from germline, CDR1 is SEHNR and CDR2 is FQNEAQ (reference sequence). The source material was peripheral blood. The V call is TRBV7-9, the J call TRBJ1-1; TRBD1 agrees at 7 bases. This clonotype originated in a human donor in a cohort sampled during active COVID-19. Here the CDR3 reads CASSLASGGTEAFF. CDR3 bases: TGTGCCAGCAGCTTAGCTTCAGGGGGCACTGAAGCTTTCTTT. The full variable domain, rest sourced from reference TRBV7-9 and TRBJ1-1, is DTGVSQNPRHKITKRGQNVTFRCDPISEHNRLYWYRQTLGQGPEFLTYFQNEAQLEKSRLLSDRFSAERPKGSFSTLEIQRTEQGDSAMYLCASSLASGGTEAFFGQGTRLTVV.